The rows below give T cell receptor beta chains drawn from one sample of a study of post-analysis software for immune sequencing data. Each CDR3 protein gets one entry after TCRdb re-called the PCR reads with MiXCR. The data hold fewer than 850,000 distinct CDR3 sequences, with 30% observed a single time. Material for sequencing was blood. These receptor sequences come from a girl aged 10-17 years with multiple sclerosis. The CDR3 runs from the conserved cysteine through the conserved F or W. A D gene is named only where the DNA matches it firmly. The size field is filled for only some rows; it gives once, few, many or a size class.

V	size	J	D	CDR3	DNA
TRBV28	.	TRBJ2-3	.	CASSLLDITRDTQYF	TGTGCCAGCAGTTTATTGGATATAACTAGAGATACGCAGTATTTT
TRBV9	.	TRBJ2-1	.	CASSVDGEQFF	TGTGCCAGCAGCGTAGATGGTGAGCAGTTCTTC
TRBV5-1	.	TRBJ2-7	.	CASSQIQGRWNEQYF	TGCGCCAGCAGCCAGATACAGGGGAGGTGGAACGAGCAGTACTTC
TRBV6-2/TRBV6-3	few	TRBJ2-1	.	CASTPRAGTYNEQFF	TGTGCCAGCACCCCACGGGCAGGGACCTACAATGAGCAGTTCTTC
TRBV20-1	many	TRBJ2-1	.	CSARDRDNEQFF	TGCAGTGCTAGAGACCGGGACAATGAGCAGTTCTTC
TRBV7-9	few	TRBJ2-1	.	CASSPPTSRAGYNEQFF	TGTGCCAGCAGCCCTCCCACCTCTAGGGCAGGGTACAATGAGCAGTTCTTC
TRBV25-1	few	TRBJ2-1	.	CASSRTGINEQFF	TGTGCCAGCAGTCGGACTGGAATAAATGAGCAGTTCTTC
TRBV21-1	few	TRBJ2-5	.	CASSNCGGNQETQYF	TGTGCCAGCAGCAATTGCGGAGGAAACCAAGAGACCCAGTACTTC
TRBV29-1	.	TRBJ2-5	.	CSVANREPAETQYF	TGCAGCGTGGCGAACAGGGAGCCGGCGGAGACCCAGTACTTC
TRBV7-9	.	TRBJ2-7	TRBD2	CASSLAGGPWNEQYF	TGTGCCAGCAGCTTAGCGGGAGGGCCGTGGAATGAGCAGTACTTC
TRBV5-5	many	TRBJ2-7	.	CASSWDFGKHEQYF	TGTGCCAGCAGTTGGGACTTCGGCAAGCACGAGCAGTACTTC
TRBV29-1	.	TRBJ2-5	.	CSGGRGETQYF	TGCAGCGGCGGCAGGGGCGAGACCCAGTACTTC
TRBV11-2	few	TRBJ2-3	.	CASSLGFTLSTDTQYF	TGTGCCAGCAGCTTAGGTTTCACTCTTAGCACAGATACGCAGTATTTT
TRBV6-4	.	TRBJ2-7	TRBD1	CASSDIDRALTYEQYF	TGTGCCAGCAGCGACATCGACAGGGCGTTGACCTACGAGCAGTACTTC
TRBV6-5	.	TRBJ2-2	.	CASSYKQGNTGELFF	TGTGCCAGCAGTTACAAACAGGGGAACACCGGGGAGCTGTTTTTT
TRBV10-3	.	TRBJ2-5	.	CAISDRVKETQYF	TGTGCCATCAGTGACAGGGTCAAAGAGACCCAGTACTTC
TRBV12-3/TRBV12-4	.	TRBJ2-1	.	CASSLVPGAYNEQFF	TGTGCCAGCAGTTTAGTCCCGGGGGCCTACAATGAGCAGTTCTTC
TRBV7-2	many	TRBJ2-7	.	CASSFPYEQYF	TGTGCCAGCAGCTTTCCCTACGAGCAGTACTTC
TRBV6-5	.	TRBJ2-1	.	CASSPPGDPYNEQFF	TGTGCCAGCAGTCCACCAGGGGACCCCTACAATGAGCAGTTCTTC
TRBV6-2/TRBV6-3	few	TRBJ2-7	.	CASSYSVAIDQYF	TGTGCCAGCAGTTACAGTGTTGCCATCGATCAGTACTTC
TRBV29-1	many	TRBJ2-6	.	CSVAGTGANVLTF	TGCAGCGTAGCAGGAACTGGGGCCAACGTCCTGACTTTC
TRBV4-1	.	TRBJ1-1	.	CASSRGGLNRVGTEAFF	TGCGCCAGCAGCCGAGGGGGACTCAACAGGGTTGGCACTGAAGCTTTCTTT
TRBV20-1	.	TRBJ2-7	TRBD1	CSAGGQGNPYEQYF	TGCAGTGCTGGGGGACAGGGCAATCCCTACGAGCAGTACTTC
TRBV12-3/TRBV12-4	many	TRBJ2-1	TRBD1	CASRQGVYEQFF	TGTGCCAGCCGGCAGGGGGTGTATGAGCAGTTCTTC
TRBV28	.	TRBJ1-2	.	CASSSQPWTELYGYTF	TGTGCCAGCAGTTCCCAACCCTGGACCGAACTCTATGGCTACACCTTC
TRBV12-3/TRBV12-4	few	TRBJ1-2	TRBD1	CASSSRQGGDGYTF	TGTGCTAGCAGTTCCAGACAGGGAGGGGATGGCTACACCTTC
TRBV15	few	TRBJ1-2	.	CATSRGQGGDGYTF	TGTGCCACCAGCAGGGGCCAAGGAGGGGACGGCTACACCTTC
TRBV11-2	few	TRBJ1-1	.	CASSTSPRAFF	TGTGCCAGCAGCACCTCCCCTCGGGCTTTCTTT
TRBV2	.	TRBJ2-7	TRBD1	CASGLESGTGAYEQYF	TGTGCCAGCGGGCTGGAATCCGGGACAGGGGCCTACGAGCAGTACTTC
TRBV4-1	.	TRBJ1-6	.	CASSQDSDWYSPLHF	TGCGCCAGCAGCCAAGATTCGGACTGGTATTCACCCCTCCACTTT
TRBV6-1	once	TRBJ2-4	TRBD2	CASSGGGSLIRLAKNIQYF	TGTGCCAGCAGTGGGGGGGGGTCCCTCATCCGGCTAGCCAAAAACATTCAGTACTTC
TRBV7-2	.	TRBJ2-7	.	CASSSNPSAGYSYEQYF	TGTGCCAGCAGCTCCAACCCAAGTGCGGGATACTCCTACGAGCAGTACTTC
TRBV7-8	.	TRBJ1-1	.	CATAGGIPEAFF	TGTGCCACCGCCGGGGGGATCCCTGAAGCTTTCTTT
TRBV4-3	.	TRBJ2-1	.	CASSQRLATHNEQFF	TGCGCCAGCAGCCAACGGCTAGCGACCCACAATGAGCAGTTCTTC
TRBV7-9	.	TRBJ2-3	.	CASSQETSTDTQYF	TGTGCCAGCAGCCAAGAAACCAGCACAGATACGCAGTATTTT
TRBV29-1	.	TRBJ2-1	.	CSALEDRSYNEQFF	TGCAGCGCCTTGGAGGATCGCTCCTACAATGAGCAGTTCTTC
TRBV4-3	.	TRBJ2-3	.	CASSQGAAGQGADTQYF	TGCGCCAGCAGCCAAGGCGCGGCGGGCCAAGGGGCAGATACGCAGTATTTT
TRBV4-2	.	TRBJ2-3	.	CASSQELSRTGRCGTDTQYF	TGTGCCAGCAGCCAAGAGCTGTCACGTACGGGCCGCTGCGGCACAGATACGCAGTATTTT
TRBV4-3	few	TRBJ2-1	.	CASSQDPSRHYNEQFF	TGCGCCAGCAGCCAAGACCCTAGCCGACACTACAATGAGCAGTTCTTC
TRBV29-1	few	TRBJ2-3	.	CSVDLRGQDTQYF	TGCAGCGTTGATTTGAGGGGCCAGGATACGCAGTATTTT
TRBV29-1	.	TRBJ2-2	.	CSVPPPGPVTGELFF	TGCAGCGTCCCCCCTCCGGGGCCCGTAACCGGGGAGCTGTTTTTT
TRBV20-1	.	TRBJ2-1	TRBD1	CSARSPGQRYQEQFF	TGCAGTGCTAGATCTCCGGGACAGCGATATCAGGAGCAGTTCTTC
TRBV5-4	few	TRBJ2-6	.	CASSLGPITGANVLTF	TGTGCCAGCAGCTTGGGGCCGATTACTGGGGCCAACGTCCTGACTTTC
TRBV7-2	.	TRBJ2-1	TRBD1	CASSVTGTGVGNEQFF	TGTGCCAGCAGCGTCACCGGGACAGGGGTGGGCAATGAGCAGTTCTTC
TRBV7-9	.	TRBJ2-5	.	CASSRDLVGRETQYF	TGTGCCAGCAGCCGCGATCTAGTGGGTCGGGAGACCCAGTACTTC
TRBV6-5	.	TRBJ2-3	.	CASSYSVRRQGLRSTDTQYF	TGTGCCAGCAGTTACTCAGTCCGGAGGCAGGGGTTACGGTCTACAGATACGCAGTATTTT
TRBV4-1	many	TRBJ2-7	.	CASSRTLGTEQYF	TGCGCCAGCAGCCGTACCCTAGGAACCGAGCAGTACTTC
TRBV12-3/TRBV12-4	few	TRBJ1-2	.	CASSTDPGGYTF	TGTGCCAGCAGTACCGACCCGGGCGGCTACACCTTC
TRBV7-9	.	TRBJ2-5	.	CASSQMSSQETQYF	TGTGCCAGCAGCCAAATGTCGTCTCAAGAGACCCAGTACTTC
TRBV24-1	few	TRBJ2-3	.	CATSVQGGTDTQYF	TGTGCCACCAGTGTTCAGGGGGGAACAGATACGCAGTATTTT
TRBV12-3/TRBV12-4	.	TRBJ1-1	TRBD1	CASSFGDRGRTEAFF	TGTGCCAGCAGTTTCGGGGACAGGGGACGAACTGAAGCTTTCTTT
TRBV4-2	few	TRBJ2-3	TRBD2	CASSQGTSSSTDTQYF	TGTGCCAGCAGCCAAGGGACTAGCTCTAGCACAGATACGCAGTATTTT
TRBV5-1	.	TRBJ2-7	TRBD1	CASSGQGDHEQYF	TGCGCCAGCAGCGGACAGGGGGACCACGAGCAGTACTTC
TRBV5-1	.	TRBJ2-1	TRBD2	CASSLVAGGGGEQFF	TGCGCCAGCAGCTTGGTTGCGGGGGGGGGCGGTGAGCAGTTCTTC
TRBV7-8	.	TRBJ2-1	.	CASSPSSVYNEQFF	TGTGCCAGCAGCCCCTCTAGCGTTTACAATGAGCAGTTCTTC